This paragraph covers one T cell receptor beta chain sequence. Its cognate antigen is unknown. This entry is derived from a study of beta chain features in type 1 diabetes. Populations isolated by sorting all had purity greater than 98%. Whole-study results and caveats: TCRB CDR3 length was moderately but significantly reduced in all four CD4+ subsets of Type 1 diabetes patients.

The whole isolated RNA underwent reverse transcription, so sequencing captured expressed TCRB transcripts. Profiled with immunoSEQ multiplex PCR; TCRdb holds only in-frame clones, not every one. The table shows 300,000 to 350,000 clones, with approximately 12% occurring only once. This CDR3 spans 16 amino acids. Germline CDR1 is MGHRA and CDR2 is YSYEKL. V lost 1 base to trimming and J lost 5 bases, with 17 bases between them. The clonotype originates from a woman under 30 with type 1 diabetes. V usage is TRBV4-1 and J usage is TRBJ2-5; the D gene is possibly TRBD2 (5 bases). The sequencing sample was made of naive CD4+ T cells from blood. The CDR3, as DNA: TGCGCCAGCAGCCAAGCCCCGGGGAGTTTCGGGGAGACCCAGTACTTC. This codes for CASSQAPGSFGETQYF.